This TCR beta chain was recovered during a study of blood T cell repertoires in COVID-19. Clones were sequenced by immunoSEQ multiplex PCR, and TCRdb holds only the in-frame ones, with some missing. The table records fewer than 300,000 clones, about 90% of them present only once. This CDR3 has 14 residues. Germline V gene lookup returns CDR1 SGHNT and CDR2 YYREEE (reference sequence). Trimming took off 4 bases at V and 5 bases at J, with 13 bases between the two ends. The sequence came from a woman in her 30s with COVID-19, enrolled during active disease. The chain is built from TRBV5-4 and TRBJ2-1; D is possibly TRBD2 (5 bases). The source material was peripheral blood. In DNA form, the CDR3 reads TGTGCCAGCAGCACGACTAACCTAGACAATGAGCAGTTCTTC. As protein: CASSTTNLDNEQFF.